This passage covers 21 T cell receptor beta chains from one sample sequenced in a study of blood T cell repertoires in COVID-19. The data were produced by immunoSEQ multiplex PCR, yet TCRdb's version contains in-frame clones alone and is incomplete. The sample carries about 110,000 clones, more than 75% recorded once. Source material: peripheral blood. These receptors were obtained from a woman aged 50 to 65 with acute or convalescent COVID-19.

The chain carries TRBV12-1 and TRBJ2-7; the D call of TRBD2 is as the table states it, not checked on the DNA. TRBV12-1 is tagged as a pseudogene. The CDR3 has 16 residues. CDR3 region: CASSYWGGRRAYEQYF. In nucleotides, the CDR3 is TGTGCCAGCAGCTATTGGGGGGGGAGGCGCGCCTACGAGCAGTACTTC.

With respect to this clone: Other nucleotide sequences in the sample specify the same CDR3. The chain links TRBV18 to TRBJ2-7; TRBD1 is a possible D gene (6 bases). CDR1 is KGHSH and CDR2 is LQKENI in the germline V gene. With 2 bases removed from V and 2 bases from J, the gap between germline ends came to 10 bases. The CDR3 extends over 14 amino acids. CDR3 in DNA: TGTGCCAGCTCACCAGGGCAGGGGACCTACGAGCAGTACTTC. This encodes CASSPGQGTYEQYF.

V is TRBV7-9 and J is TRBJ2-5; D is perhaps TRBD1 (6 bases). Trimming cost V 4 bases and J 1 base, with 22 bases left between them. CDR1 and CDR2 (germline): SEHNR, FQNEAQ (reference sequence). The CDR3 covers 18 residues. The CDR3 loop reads CASSSKKHRDDVQETQYF. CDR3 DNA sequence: TGTGCCAGCAGCTCAAAAAAACACAGGGACGACGTCCAAGAGACCCAGTACTTC.

CDR3 nucleotide sequence: TGCGCCAGCAGCCAAGAGGGGCCGCGGAATAATTCACCCCTCCACTTT. Its translation: CASSQEGPRNNSPLHF. This chain links TRBV4-1 with TRBJ1-6, with D perhaps TRBD1 (5 bases). This CDR3 contains 16 residues. Germline V CDR1 and CDR2: MGHRA, YSYEKL. The V end lost 0 bases, the J end lost 5 bases, and 11 bases lay between the germline ends.

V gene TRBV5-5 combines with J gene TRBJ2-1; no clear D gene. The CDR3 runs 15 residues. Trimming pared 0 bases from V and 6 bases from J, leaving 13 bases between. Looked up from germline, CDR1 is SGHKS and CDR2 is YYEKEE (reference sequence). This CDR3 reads CASSLAGQPINEQFF. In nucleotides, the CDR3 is TGTGCCAGCAGCTTGGCTGGGCAACCCATCAATGAGCAGTTCTTC.

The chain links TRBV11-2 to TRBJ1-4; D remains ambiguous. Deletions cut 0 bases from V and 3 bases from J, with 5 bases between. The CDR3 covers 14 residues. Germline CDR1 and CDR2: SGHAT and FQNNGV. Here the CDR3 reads CASSLDAANEKLFF. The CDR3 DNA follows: TGTGCCAGCAGCTTAGACGCGGCTAATGAAAAACTGTTTTTT.

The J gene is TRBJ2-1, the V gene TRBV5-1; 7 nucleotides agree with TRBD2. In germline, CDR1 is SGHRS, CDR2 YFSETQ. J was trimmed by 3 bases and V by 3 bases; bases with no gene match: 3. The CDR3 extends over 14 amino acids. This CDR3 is CASSWGGVYNEQFF. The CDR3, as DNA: TGCGCCAGCAGCTGGGGAGGGGTCTACAATGAGCAGTTCTTC.

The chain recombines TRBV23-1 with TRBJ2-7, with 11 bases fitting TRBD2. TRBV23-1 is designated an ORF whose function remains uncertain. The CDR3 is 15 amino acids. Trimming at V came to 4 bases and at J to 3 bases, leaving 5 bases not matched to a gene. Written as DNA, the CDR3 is TGCGCCAGCAGTCGACTAGCGGGACAGGGCTACGAGCAGTACTTC. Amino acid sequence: CASSRLAGQGYEQYF.

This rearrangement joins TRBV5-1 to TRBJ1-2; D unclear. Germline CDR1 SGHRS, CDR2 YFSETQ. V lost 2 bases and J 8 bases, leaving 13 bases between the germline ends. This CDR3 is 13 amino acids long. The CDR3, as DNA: TGCGCCAGCAGCTTTGTTATGGGCGTAGGCTACACCTTC. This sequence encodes CASSFVMGVGYTF.

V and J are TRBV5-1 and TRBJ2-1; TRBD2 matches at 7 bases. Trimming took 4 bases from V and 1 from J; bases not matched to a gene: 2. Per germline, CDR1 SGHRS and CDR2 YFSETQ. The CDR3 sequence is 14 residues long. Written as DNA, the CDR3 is TGCGCCAGCAGCGTGGGAGGGTCCTACAATGAGCAGTTCTTC. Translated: CASSVGGSYNEQFF. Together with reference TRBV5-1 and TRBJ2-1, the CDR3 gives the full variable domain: KAGVTQTPRYLIKTRGQQVTLSCSPISGHRSVSWYQQTPGQGLQFLFEYFSETQRNKGNFPGRFSGRQFSNSRSEMNVSTLELGDSALYLCASSVGGSYNEQFFGPGTRLTVL.

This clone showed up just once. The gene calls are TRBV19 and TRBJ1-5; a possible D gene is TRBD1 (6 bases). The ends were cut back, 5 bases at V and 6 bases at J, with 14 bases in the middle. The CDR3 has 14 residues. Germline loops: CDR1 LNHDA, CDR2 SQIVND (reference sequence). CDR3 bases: TGTGCCAGTAGTTCCCAGGGGCTGAGTCAGCCCCAGCATTTT. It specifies CASSSQGLSQPQHF.

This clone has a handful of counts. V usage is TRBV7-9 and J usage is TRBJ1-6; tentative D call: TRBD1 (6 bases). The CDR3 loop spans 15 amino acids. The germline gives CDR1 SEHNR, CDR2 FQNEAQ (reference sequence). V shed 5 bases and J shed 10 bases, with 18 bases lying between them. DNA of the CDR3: TGTGCCAGCAGCCAGGCGGGCAGGGGAGGGTCACCCCTCCACTTT. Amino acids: CASSQAGRGGSPLHF.

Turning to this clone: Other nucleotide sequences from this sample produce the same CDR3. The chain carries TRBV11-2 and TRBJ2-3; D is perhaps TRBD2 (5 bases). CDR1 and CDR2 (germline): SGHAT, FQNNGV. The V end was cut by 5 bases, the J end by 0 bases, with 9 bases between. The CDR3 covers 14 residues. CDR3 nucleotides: TGTGCCAGCAGCCGGACTCGTAGCACAGATACGCAGTATTTT. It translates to CASSRTRSTDTQYF. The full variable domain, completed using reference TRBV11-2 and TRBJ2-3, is EAGVAQSPRYKIIEKRQSVAFWCNPISGHATLYWYQQILGQGPKLLIQFQNNGVVDDSQLPKDRFSAERLKGVDSTLKIQPAKLEDSAVYLCASSRTRSTDTQYFGPGTRLTVL.

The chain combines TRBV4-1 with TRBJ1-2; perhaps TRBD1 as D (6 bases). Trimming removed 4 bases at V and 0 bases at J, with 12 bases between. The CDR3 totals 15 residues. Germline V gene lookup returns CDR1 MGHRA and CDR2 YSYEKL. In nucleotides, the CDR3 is TGCGCCAGCAGCCTGAGACAGGAAACTAACTATGGCTACACCTTC. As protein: CASSLRQETNYGYTF.

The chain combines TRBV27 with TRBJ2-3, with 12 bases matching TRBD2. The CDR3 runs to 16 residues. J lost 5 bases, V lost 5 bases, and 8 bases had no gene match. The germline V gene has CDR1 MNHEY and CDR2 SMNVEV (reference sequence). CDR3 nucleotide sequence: TGTGCCAGCAGTACCCGGACTAGCGGGATTCGAGATACGCAGTATTTT. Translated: CASSTRTSGIRDTQYF.

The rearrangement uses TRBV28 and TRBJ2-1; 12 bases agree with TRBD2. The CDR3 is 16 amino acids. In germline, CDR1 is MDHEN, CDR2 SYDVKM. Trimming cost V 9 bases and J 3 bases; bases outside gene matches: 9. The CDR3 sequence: CASSTASGRGYNEQFF. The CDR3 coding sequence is TGTGCCAGTTCAACTGCTAGCGGGAGGGGCTACAATGAGCAGTTCTTC.

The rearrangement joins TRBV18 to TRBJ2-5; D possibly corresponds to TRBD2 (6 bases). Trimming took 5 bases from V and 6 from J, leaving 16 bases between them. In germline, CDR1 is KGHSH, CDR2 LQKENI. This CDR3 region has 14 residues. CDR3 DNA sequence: TGTGCCAGCTCATCGCTTTGGGGGGAGAAGACCCAGTACTTC. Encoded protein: CASSSLWGEKTQYF. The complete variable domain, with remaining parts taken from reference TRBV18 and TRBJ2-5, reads NAGVMQNPRHLVRRRGQEARLRCSPMKGHSHVYWYRQLPEEGLKFMVYLQKENIIDESGMPKERFSAEFPKEGPSILRIQQVVRGDSAAYFCASSSLWGEKTQYFGPGTRLLVL.

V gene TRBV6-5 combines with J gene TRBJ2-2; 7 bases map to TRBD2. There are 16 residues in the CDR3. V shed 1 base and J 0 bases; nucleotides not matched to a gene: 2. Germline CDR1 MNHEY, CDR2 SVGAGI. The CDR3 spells CASSYLSGTNTGELFF. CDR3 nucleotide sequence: TGTGCCAGCAGTTACTTAAGCGGGACGAACACCGGGGAGCTGTTTTTT.

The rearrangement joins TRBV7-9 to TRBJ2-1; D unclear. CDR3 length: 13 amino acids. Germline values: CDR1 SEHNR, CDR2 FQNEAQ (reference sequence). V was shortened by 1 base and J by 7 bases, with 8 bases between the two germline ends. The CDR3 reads CASSLVVSNEQFF. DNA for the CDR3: TGTGCCAGCAGCTTAGTAGTTTCTAATGAGCAGTTCTTC. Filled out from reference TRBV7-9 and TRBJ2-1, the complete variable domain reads DTGVSQNPRHKITKRGQNVTFRCDPISEHNRLYWYRQTLGQGPEFLTYFQNEAQLEKSRLLSDRFSAERPKGSFSTLEIQRTEQGDSAMYLCASSLVVSNEQFFGPGTRLTVL.

DNA of the CDR3: TGTGCCAGCAGCGTACAGCCTTATAATTCACCCCTCCACTTT. It codes for CASSVQPYNSPLHF. This chain uses TRBV7-2 with TRBJ1-6; D is uncertain. CDR1 is SGHTA and CDR2 is FQGNSA in the germline V gene. CDR3 length: 14 amino acids. V was pared by 5 bases and J by 4 bases, with 9 bases between.

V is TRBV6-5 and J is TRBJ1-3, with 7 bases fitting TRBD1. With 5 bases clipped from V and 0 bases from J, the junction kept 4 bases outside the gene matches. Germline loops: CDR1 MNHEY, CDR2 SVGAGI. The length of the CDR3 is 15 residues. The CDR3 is CASSPHRGSGNTIYF. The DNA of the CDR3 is TGTGCCAGCAGTCCTCACAGGGGCTCTGGAAACACCATATATTTT.